This T cell receptor beta chain was profiled in a study of beta chain features in type 1 diabetes. Sequencing targeted expressed TCRB transcripts, as all isolated RNA had been reverse transcribed. Deep immunoSEQ sequencing covered naive, central memory and regulatory T cell samples. The method was immunoSEQ multiplex PCR; TCRdb's version includes in-frame clones alone and lacks a portion of them. The profile shows about 900,000 clones, roughly 16% of them singletons. The CDR3 runs to 13 residues. The V segment lost 10 bases and the J segment 5 bases; nucleotides outside the gene matches: 7. The V gene's germline CDR1 is ENHRY and CDR2 SYGVKD. This clone was seen a handful of times. Its specificity is unknown. Study-wide points: A moderate, significant TCRB CDR3 shortening appeared in type 1 diabetes across four CD4+ subsets. Cells with high TCR expression could be over-represented when cDNA is sequenced.

V usage is TRBV10-3 and J usage is TRBJ2-3, with 9 bases lining up with TRBD1. The sequence came from a woman in her late teens or twenties in good health. What was sequenced was naive CD4+ T cells from blood. The CDR3 bases are TGTGCCAACGGGGGACAGGGAGGAGATACGCAGTATTTT. Amino acid sequence: CANGGQGGDTQYF.